The rows below give T cell receptor beta chains drawn from one sample of a study. TCRdb re-derived calls from the 5' RACE reads in MiXCR, one entry per CDR3 protein. The sample carries around 10,000 distinct CDR3 sequences, over 25% recorded once. Material: Tregs sorted from a lymph node. These receptors came from a female donor with breast cancer. The CDR3 runs from the conserved cysteine through the conserved F or W. The order of the fields is V gene, CDR3 protein.

>TRBV18
CASSPLATPYNEQFF
>TRBV6-1
CASSEGQGPGYEQYF
>TRBV7-9
CASSRRTEAFF
>TRBV4-2
CASSQGLAGANEQFF
>TRBV20-1
CSARKGLAGGEQYF
>TRBV7-3
CASSLGLYNEQLF
>TRBV20-1
CSARDQGFGSYNEQFF
>TRBV6-1
CASSEKAGSYNEQFF
>TRBV12-3/TRBV12-4
CASSPGTGGTEAFF
>TRBV27
CASSSRDGYEQYF
>TRBV11-2
CASSLVRAYEQYF
>TRBV7-9
CASSNTGSYEQYF
>TRBV4-1
CASSRGTSGDNEQFF
>TRBV24-1
CATSALGVDTQYF
>TRBV5-1
CASRTPGVFEQFF
>TRBV29-1
CSVETRESYEQYF
>TRBV19
CASSPGLNYEQYF
>TRBV6-5
CASSSRDRGRGGYTF
>TRBV20-1
CSAAGLDPYEQYF
>TRBV4-1
CASSHDSQGNTEAFF
>TRBV6-5
CASIVVPGQGLAEAFF
>TRBV5-4
CASGATEAFF
>TRBV3-1
CASSQPGLAGGPLYEQYF
>TRBV18
CASSPTTSAISLEQYF